Many counts were recorded for the clone carrying this T cell receptor beta chain. Its matching antigen is unknown. The data were taken from a study of CD8 T cells in ankylosing spondylitis. Quantitative 5'-RACE with molecular barcodes produced the TCR beta libraries. From the 5' RACE reads, TCRdb called clonotypes with MiXCR, one entry per CDR3 protein. The profile covers some 840,000 distinct CDR3 sequences, with 12% appearing a single time and about 0.49% taken by the ten largest. Germline lookup yields CDR1 SGHRS and CDR2 YFSETQ. The CDR3 totals 14 residues. The V gene lost 4 bases and the J gene lost 11 bases, with 19 bases spanning the gap. Study-wide results and caveats: Matched ankylosing spondylitis synovial fluid reportedly contained a significantly enriched population of disease-linked clones. Ankylosing spondylitis blood appeared to be characterized by a TCR beta motif of roughly eight highly homologous variants. Prior work had noted some motif variants in reactive arthritis blood and synovial fluid.

The sample consisted of blood, either unsorted or a sorted T cell fraction (not recorded which). The sequence derives from a male donor with ankylosing spondylitis. The chain uses TRBV5-1 and TRBJ2-1, with D possibly called TRBD1 or TRBD2 (5 bases each). The DNA of the CDR3 is TGCGCCAGCAGCCAGGGTCAACCCGCGGGTCAGCAGTTCTTC. This codes for CASSQGQPAGQQFF.